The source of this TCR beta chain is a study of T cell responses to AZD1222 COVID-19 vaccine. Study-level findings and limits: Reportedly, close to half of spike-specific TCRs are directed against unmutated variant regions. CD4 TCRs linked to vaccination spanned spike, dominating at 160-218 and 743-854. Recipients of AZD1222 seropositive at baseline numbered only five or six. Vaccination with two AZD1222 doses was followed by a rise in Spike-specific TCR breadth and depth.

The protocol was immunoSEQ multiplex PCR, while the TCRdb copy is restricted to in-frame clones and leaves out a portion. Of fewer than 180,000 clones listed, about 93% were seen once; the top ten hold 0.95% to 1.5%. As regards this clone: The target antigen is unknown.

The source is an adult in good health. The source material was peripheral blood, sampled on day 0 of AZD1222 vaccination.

The CDR3 sequence is CASSEAHVRAVGHIQYF. The CDR3 DNA reads as TGTGCCAGCAGTGAAGCGCACGTGAGGGCGGTGGGGCACATTCAGTACTTC. The J gene is TRBJ2-4, the V gene TRBV2, with D perhaps being TRBD1 or TRBD2 (5 bases each). The CDR3 consists of 17 residues. Germline values: CDR1 SNHLY, CDR2 FYNNEI. The V and J ends lost 0 bases and 8 bases respectively, with 20 bases between them.